A selection of T cell receptor beta chains follows, all from one sample in a study of CD8+CD57+ T cells in acquired aplastic anemia. TCRdb analysed the reads with MiXCR anew, one entry per CDR3 protein. The sample carries some 130,000 distinct CDR3 sequences, about 40% recorded once. The sample comprised sorted CD4+, CD8+, or CD8+CD57+ T cells (not recorded which) from PBMCs. These receptor sequences come from a human donor in good health, serving as a control. Each CDR3 is given with its conserved first and last residue. A D gene is named only where the DNA matches it firmly. Only part of the rows carry a size: once, few, many, or a class if the clone is expanded.

abundance | d_gene | j_gene | v_gene | CDR3aa | CDR3nt
many | TRBD2 | TRBJ2-1 | TRBV15 | CATSRVVPSGGSEQFF | TGTGCCACCAGCAGAGTGGTTCCTAGCGGGGGTAGTGAGCAGTTCTTC
. | TRBD1 | TRBJ2-5 | TRBV7-9 | CASSRGQGETQYF | TGTGCCAGCAGCCGGGGACAGGGGGAGACCCAGTACTTC
many | . | TRBJ2-2 | TRBV14 | CASSQNRPVRELFF | TGTGCCAGCAGCCAAAATAGGCCGGTCCGGGAGCTGTTTTTT
many | . | TRBJ1-2 | TRBV15 | CATSRDLSTANYGYTF | TGTGCCACCAGCAGAGATCTTTCGACAGCTAACTATGGCTACACCTTC
. | . | TRBJ2-1 | TRBV3-1 | CASSRRVLSSYNEQFF | TGTGCCAGCAGTAGGCGGGTTCTAAGCTCCTACAATGAGCAGTTCTTC
many | . | TRBJ2-3 | TRBV7-8 | CASSYPGQVGTDTQYF | TGTGCCAGCAGCTACCCAGGTCAGGTGGGCACAGATACGCAGTATTTT
. | . | TRBJ2-5 | TRBV7-3 | CASSHSAEETQYF | TGTGCCAGCAGCCACTCGGCAGAAGAGACCCAGTACTTC
. | . | TRBJ1-1 | TRBV6-2/TRBV6-3 | CASSFVGQRNTEAFF | TGTGCCAGCAGTTTTGTCGGGCAGAGAAACACTGAAGCTTTCTTT
. | . | TRBJ1-4 | TRBV5-1 | CASSDTGRSEKLFF | TGCGCCAGCAGCGATACAGGGCGAAGTGAAAAACTGTTTTTT
many | . | TRBJ2-1 | TRBV5-1 | CASSLAAGTLVGEQFF | TGCGCCAGCAGCTTGGCAGCTGGAACACTCGTCGGTGAGCAGTTCTTC
once | . | TRBJ2-7 | TRBV7-9 | CASSRAGGYEQYF | TGTGCCAGCTCCCGGGCAGGAGGGTACGAGCAGTACTTC
. | . | TRBJ1-2 | TRBV24-1 | CATSTYRDDGYTF | TGTGCCACCAGTACGTATCGGGACGATGGCTACACCTTC
many | . | TRBJ1-2 | TRBV12-3/TRBV12-4 | CASSLAGAGGYTF | TGTGCCAGCAGTTTAGCGGGGGCCGGTGGCTACACCTTC
. | . | TRBJ1-2 | TRBV14 | CARQGPNYGYTF | TGTGCCAGACAGGGACCTAACTATGGCTACACCTTC
many | . | TRBJ1-2 | TRBV5-6 | CASSLGWKGDGYTF | TGTGCCAGCAGCTTGGGTTGGAAGGGGGATGGCTACACCTTC
once | . | TRBJ1-4 | TRBV18 | CASSPTLERGRERLFF | TGTGCCAGCTCACCCACCCTCGAGAGGGGCCGTGAAAGACTGTTTTTC
. | TRBD1 | TRBJ2-7 | TRBV29-1 | CSVGQDYEQYF | TGCAGCGTCGGACAGGACTACGAGCAGTACTTC
many | TRBD1 | TRBJ1-3 | TRBV6-6 | CASSNLGTGGNTIYF | TGTGCCAGCAGCAACCTGGGGACAGGGGGAAACACCATATATTTT